A selection of T cell receptor beta chains follows, all from one sample in a study of shared clonotypes between healthy human individuals. The protocol was immunoSEQ multiplex PCR, while the TCRdb copy is restricted to in-frame clones and leaves out a portion. This sample yields a few million clones, of which roughly 92% are seen a single time; approximately 0.41% belongs to the top ten. The sequenced sample was naive CD4+ T cells from PBMCs. The receptor source for this set is a man between 18 and 29 years old in good health. Some clones in this sample may be carry-over from other donors' samples. The conserved cysteine and the conserved F or W are not part of the CDR3 here. The order of the fields is J gene, V gene, CDR3 protein.

TRBJ2-7 TRBV7-3 ASSLGPPYRDEQY
TRBJ1-1 TRBV28 ASSFLGQVNTEAF
TRBJ2-1 TRBV2 ASSRQQDTYNEQF
TRBJ2-7 TRBV6-1 ASSEDEQY
TRBJ2-7 TRBV15 ATSRDQRYEQY
TRBJ2-5 TRBV28 ASSFGAGAQETQY
TRBJ2-7 TRBV5-1 ASSRVPLPGASSYEQY
TRBJ2-3 TRBV4-3 ASRGQGWDTQY
TRBJ2-7 TRBV28 ASSLEFRVSEQY
TRBJ2-7 TRBV21-1 ASSNTGGLFSYEQY
TRBJ1-1 TRBV29-1 SVAGTSIMNTEAF
TRBJ2-1 TRBV7-3 ASSGLAGYNEQF
TRBJ2-4 TRBV6-6 ASSTDRVGAKNIQY
TRBJ1-4 TRBV28 ATAGRVGTNEKLF
TRBJ2-3 TRBV4-1 ASSHQRGAQTDTQY
TRBJ2-3 TRBV7-2 ASSLGFTDTQY
TRBJ2-2 TRBV7-9 ASSLTSGRDAGELF
TRBJ2-2 TRBV30 AWSLWGQGWGPNTGELF
TRBJ1-2 TRBV28 ASSLLGDSYT
TRBJ1-4 TRBV29-1 SVVGGGTTNEKLF
TRBJ1-1 TRBV6-5 ASSNDRGINTEAF
TRBJ1-3 TRBV6-5 ASSKGGTGNTIY
TRBJ2-5 TRBV6-5 ASSYSGTQY
TRBJ1-5 TRBV28 ASSGARDRGNQPQH
TRBJ2-4 TRBV7-9 ASSLAYQGTKNIQY
TRBJ2-3 TRBV5-1 ASSFSGRAPDTQY